The rows below give T cell receptor beta chains drawn from one sample of a study of control samples from healthy donors and cancer patients. Assay: immunoSEQ multiplex PCR; the TCRdb copy retains only in-frame clones and omits some. The sample lists roughly 130,000 clones; more than 70% were seen once. Specimen: blood. The receptors come from a man aged 50-59 years in good health. Both conserved end residues are part of each CDR3. D genes are given only for firm matches. Size values are once, few and many counts, or a class for expanded clones, and some rows have none.

>TRBV30|TRBJ2-2|NA|TRBD2
TGTGCCTGGAGTGAACTGTTCGGAGCTAGCGGGGAAGCCGGGGAGCTGTTTTTT
CAWSELFGASGEAGELFF
>TRBV21-1|TRBJ2-4|once|NA
TGTGCCAGCAGCAAAGAAGGCCGGTGGGACATTCAGTACTTC
CASSKEGRWDIQYF
>TRBV5-1|TRBJ1-3|NA|NA
TGCGCCAGCAGCTGGGGAGACAGGTCTGGAAACACCATATATTTT
CASSWGDRSGNTIYF
>TRBV6-5|TRBJ2-5|NA|TRBD1
TGTGCCAGCAGTTCTCACAGGGGGCTAGGGGAGACCCAGTACTTC
CASSSHRGLGETQYF
>TRBV29-1|TRBJ2-7|NA|TRBD1
TGCAGCGTGTACGACAGGGGGCAGCAGTACTTC
CSVYDRGQQYF
>TRBV5-1|TRBJ2-5|NA|TRBD2
TGCGCCAGCAGCTCGCTGACTAGCGGGGGGTTGGAGACCCAGTACTTC
CASSSLTSGGLETQYF
>TRBV28|TRBJ2-4|NA|NA
TGTGCCAGCAGTTCCCGACAGGCGCAAGCCAAAAACATTCAGTACTTC
CASSSRQAQAKNIQYF
>TRBV12-3/TRBV12-4|TRBJ2-7|NA|TRBD1
TGTGCCAGCAGCTGGACAGGGCGATACGAGCAGTACTTC
CASSWTGRYEQYF
>TRBV11-2|TRBJ1-2|NA|NA
TGTGCCAGCAGCTTCGGGAGGTTCTATGGCTACACCTTC
CASSFGRFYGYTF
>TRBV21-1|TRBJ1-3|NA|NA
TGTGCCAGCAGCAAAGCCCGACGGAGCTCTGGAAACACCATATATTTT
CASSKARRSSGNTIYF
>TRBV10-3|TRBJ1-1|NA|NA
TGTGCCATCAGGGAGCAGCTAGGGAACACTGAAGCTTTCTTT
CAIREQLGNTEAFF
>TRBV9|TRBJ2-3|NA|NA
TGTGCCAGCAGCGTCGGGAACCGCGGTACAGATACGCAGTATTTT
CASSVGNRGTDTQYF
>TRBV2|TRBJ2-5|NA|NA
TGTGCCAGCAGATTCCAAGAGACCCAGTACTTC
CASRFQETQYF
>TRBV28|TRBJ1-2|NA|TRBD1
TGTGCCAGCAGCCCAGGGGGAGTTGGATATGGCTACACCTTC
CASSPGGVGYGYTF
>TRBV7-6|TRBJ2-1|few|NA
TGTGCCAGCAGCTTATGGGCAGGGTCCTACAATGAGCAGTTCTTC
CASSLWAGSYNEQFF
>TRBV6-5|TRBJ1-5|NA|NA
TGTGCCAGCAGGCCGACAGAGAGCAATCAGCCCCAGCATTTT
CASRPTESNQPQHF
>TRBV3-1/TRBV3-2|TRBJ1-6|few|TRBD1
TGTGCCAGCAGCGCAGGGGGGATGAATAATTCACCCCTCCACTTT
CASSAGGMNNSPLHF
>TRBV30|TRBJ2-1|NA|NA
TGTGCCTGGAGTGGGGGGGCTTCCTACAATGAGCAGTTCTTC
CAWSGGASYNEQFF
>TRBV2|TRBJ2-7|NA|TRBD1
TGTGCCAGCAGTGGGGACAGTTACTACGAGCAGTACTTC
CASSGDSYYEQYF
>TRBV30|TRBJ2-7|NA|NA
TGTGCCTGGAGACCCCCTGACGCCTACGAGCAGTACTTC
CAWRPPDAYEQYF
>TRBV11-2|TRBJ1-2|NA|NA
TGTGCCAGCAGCCAGGATTTTGGTCCCACCCGATATGGCTACACCTTC
CASSQDFGPTRYGYTF
>TRBV6-9|TRBJ2-2|NA|TRBD1
TGTGCCAGCAACCTAACCCTCGGGACAGGGGGCTGGTTAACCGGGGAGCTGTTTTTT
CASNLTLGTGGWLTGELFF
>TRBV6-6|TRBJ2-5|NA|TRBD2
TGTGCCAGCACGCAAGCGGGGGAAGAGACCCAGTACTTC
CASTQAGEETQYF
>TRBV5-4|TRBJ2-1|NA|TRBD2
TGTGCCAGCACTACATTAGCGGGGTCCTACAATGAGCAGTTCTTC
CASTTLAGSYNEQFF
>TRBV21-1|TRBJ2-6|NA|NA
TGTGCCAGCAGCAAAGATCAGGGAACATTGGCCAACGTCCTGACTTTC
CASSKDQGTLANVLTF
>TRBV11-3|TRBJ1-1|NA|NA
TGTGCCAGCAGCCTCTCGAGGAACACTGAAGCTTTCTTT
CASSLSRNTEAFF
>TRBV18|TRBJ1-1|NA|NA
TGTGCCAGCTCAGACCGGGGGGGCACTGAAGCTTTCTTT
CASSDRGGTEAFF
>TRBV11-2|TRBJ2-1|NA|NA
TGTGCCAGCAGGACATGGGCCTACGGGAATGAGCAGTTCTTC
CASRTWAYGNEQFF
>TRBV11-1|TRBJ2-5|NA|NA
TGTGCCAGCTCGATCAGGTCCGGGGGTAGAAAAGAGACCCAGTACTTC
CASSIRSGGRKETQYF
>TRBV4-1|TRBJ1-3|NA|NA
TGCGCCAGCAGCCAAGATCCCGCAGGGTTTGGAAACACCATATATTTT
CASSQDPAGFGNTIYF
>TRBV24-1|TRBJ2-7|NA|NA
TGTGCCACCAGATCAAAGGGCGGACGAACCTACGAGCAGTACTTC
CATRSKGGRTYEQYF
>TRBV27|TRBJ2-1|NA|TRBD2
TGTGCCAGCAGTACTAGCGGGGCCCGTGAGCAGTTCTTC
CASSTSGAREQFF
>TRBV5-6|TRBJ1-1|NA|NA
TGTGCCAGCAGCTTGAGGGTGACTGAAGCTTTCTTT
CASSLRVTEAFF
>TRBV29-1|TRBJ2-1|NA|NA
TGCAGCGTGGCTTGGGATAGCATGAGGAGGGCACGCTACAATGAGCAGTTCTTC
CSVAWDSMRRARYNEQFF
>TRBV5-1|TRBJ1-6|NA|NA
TGCGCCAGCAGCCAAGATCCGATTGGGGCCCTCCACTTT
CASSQDPIGALHF
>TRBV7-2|TRBJ2-7|medium-sized|NA
TGTGCCAGCAGCCTGCGACAGGATGGCGAGCAGTACTTC
CASSLRQDGEQYF
>TRBV7-8|TRBJ2-3|NA|NA
TGTGCCAGCAGCTTAGTGGCAGGCACAGATACGCAGTATTTT
CASSLVAGTDTQYF
>TRBV21-1|TRBJ2-1|NA|NA
TGTGCCAGCATCCCCAAGGGACAGGGGGCGTACAATGAGCAGTTCTTC
CASIPKGQGAYNEQFF
>TRBV27|TRBJ1-2|few|TRBD1
TGTGCCAGCAGTTTCGGGACAGGGGGCTATGGCTACACCTTC
CASSFGTGGYGYTF
>TRBV27|TRBJ2-2|NA|TRBD1
TGTGCCAGCAGTCCCTCGGGGACAGGGGGCCGTACCGGGGAGCTGTTTTTT
CASSPSGTGGRTGELFF
>TRBV12-3/TRBV12-4|TRBJ2-1|once|NA
TGTGCCAGCAGGTCGGGACACTACAATGAGCAGTTCTTC
CASRSGHYNEQFF
>TRBV12-3/TRBV12-4|TRBJ2-7|NA|NA
TGTGCCAGCAGCCCCTCGTCTGGAGAGCAGTACTTC
CASSPSSGEQYF
>TRBV7-3|TRBJ2-3|NA|TRBD2
TGTGCCAGCAGCTGGGCTAGCGGGGGTATAGATACGCAGTATTTT
CASSWASGGIDTQYF
>TRBV6-2/TRBV6-3|TRBJ1-6|NA|TRBD1
TGTGCCAGCAGTTTAACCTCCGGGACAGCGTCTAGTTCACCCCTCCACTTT
CASSLTSGTASSSPLHF
>TRBV9|TRBJ2-1|NA|TRBD1
TGTGCCAGCAGCGCAACCGGGACAGGGGGCGGGGAGCAGTTCTTC
CASSATGTGGGEQFF
>TRBV3-1/TRBV3-2|TRBJ1-2|NA|NA
TGTGCCAGCAGCCCCCTAATCGTGGAGACTCAAGGGTATGGCTACACCTTC
CASSPLIVETQGYGYTF
>TRBV7-3|TRBJ2-2|NA|NA
TGTGCCAGCAGGTCGGGGACAAAGAACACCGGGGAGCTGTTTTTT
CASRSGTKNTGELFF
>TRBV2|TRBJ2-1|NA|TRBD1
TGTGCCAGCCGAACGGGAGGGACAGGGGGCCGGGAGCAGTTCTTC
CASRTGGTGGREQFF
>TRBV19|TRBJ1-2|NA|NA
TGTGCCAGTAGTAGTGGGGCGGATGGCTACACCTTC
CASSSGADGYTF
>TRBV19|TRBJ1-4|few|NA
TGTGCCAGTAGTATAGGTAGACCTGAAAAACTGTTTTTT
CASSIGRPEKLFF
>TRBV18|TRBJ1-5|NA|TRBD1
TGTGCCAGCTCAAGGGGACAGGAGAATCAGCCCCAGCATTTT
CASSRGQENQPQHF
>TRBV6-6|TRBJ1-5|NA|NA
TGTGCCAGCAGTTTAGAACATCAGCCCCAGCATTTT
CASSLEHQPQHF
>TRBV28|TRBJ2-3|NA|NA
TGTGCCAGCAGTTTACCATCCACAGATACGCAGTATTTT
CASSLPSTDTQYF
>TRBV10-3|TRBJ1-2|NA|NA
TGTGCCATCAGTGAATCGGTCCCGAAGAACTATGGCTACACCTTC
CAISESVPKNYGYTF
>TRBV30|TRBJ1-1|NA|NA
TGTGCCTGGAGTAGTTACGCTGAAGCTTTCTTT
CAWSSYAEAFF
>TRBV24-1|TRBJ1-1|NA|NA
TGTGCCACCAAGAAGGGGTCGCACGGGGAGAACACTGAAGCTTTCTTT
CATKKGSHGENTEAFF
>TRBV11-2|TRBJ1-6|NA|NA
TGTGCCAGCAGCTTAGGTTACCGGGTTACCTATAATTCACCCCTCCACTTT
CASSLGYRVTYNSPLHF
>TRBV9|TRBJ1-2|NA|NA
TGTGCCAGCAGCGGGCAAGGCTACACCTTC
CASSGQGYTF
>TRBV2|TRBJ1-3|NA|NA
TGTGCCAGCAGTGCCGTAGACACCATATATTTT
CASSAVDTIYF
>TRBV2|TRBJ2-5|NA|TRBD1
TGTGCCAGCAGTCCCCCACGGTCTCGACAGGGCTGGGAGACCCAGTACTTC
CASSPPRSRQGWETQYF